The 15 T cell receptor beta chains given below trace back to one sample, sequenced in a study of blood T cell repertoires in COVID-19. Method: immunoSEQ multiplex PCR; TCRdb's copy keeps in-frame clones and lacks some. The data contain around 200,000 clones, around 82% of them singletons. The sample taken for sequencing was peripheral blood. Receptors originate from an elderly woman with acute or convalescent COVID-19.

V usage is TRBV4-2 and J usage is TRBJ2-3; 8 nucleotides match TRBD2. This CDR3 is 17 amino acids long. J lost 2 bases, V lost 0 bases, and 7 bases had no gene match. Germline loops: CDR1 LGHNA, CDR2 YNFKEQ. CDR3 sequence reads: CASSQEGTRGPTDTQYF. The CDR3 DNA reads TGTGCCAGCAGCCAAGAGGGGACTAGAGGACCCACAGATACGCAGTATTTT.

This clone appeared a few times. The V call is TRBV7-2, the J call TRBJ1-5; D not resolved. This CDR3 is 14 amino acids long. Germline values: CDR1 SGHTA, CDR2 FQGNSA. V lost 2 bases to trimming and J lost 6 bases, with 11 bases between them. CDR3 protein: CASSLSRMGQPQHF. In nucleotides, the CDR3 is TGTGCCAGCAGCTTAAGCAGGATGGGTCAGCCCCAGCATTTT.

The CDR3 spells CASSFDQGPGSEAFF. CDR3 bases: TGTGCCAGCAGCTTTGATCAGGGGCCTGGGTCTGAAGCTTTCTTT. The V and J genes are TRBV5-8 and TRBJ1-1; a weak D match, TRBD1 (6 bases). The CDR3 is 15 residues long. V gave up 2 bases and J gave up 6 bases, with 17 bases separating them. Germline V gene data show CDR1 as SGHTS and CDR2 as YDEGEE.

A single count supports this clone. CDR3 amino acids: CASTLSPAGLSSYEQYF. The CDR3 DNA sequence: TGTGCCAGCACCCTCAGCCCCGCGGGACTAAGCTCCTACGAGCAGTACTTC. The V call is TRBV3-1 (or the pseudogene TRBV3-2), the J call TRBJ2-7, with TRBD2 identical over 7 bases. V shed 7 bases, J shed 0 bases, and the junction held 15 bases outside the gene matches. The CDR3 length is 17 residues. Looked up from germline, CDR1 is LGHDT and CDR2 is YNNKEL (reference sequence).

The V call is TRBV7-8, the J call TRBJ1-4, with TRBD1 identical over 9 bases. Losses at the gene ends were 5 bases for V and 8 bases for J; bases not matched to a gene: 12. CDR1 is SGHVS, CDR2 FQNEAQ, per germline. The CDR3 runs to 16 residues. The CDR3 spells CASSKTAGTGREKLFF. CDR3 sequence (DNA): TGTGCCAGCAGCAAAACGGCCGGGACAGGGAGAGAAAAACTGTTTTTT.

The chain carries TRBV7-6 and TRBJ2-1, with 11 bases identical to TRBD1. J gave up 9 bases and V 5 bases, and 6 bases lay outside the gene matches. Germline lookup yields CDR1 SGHVS and CDR2 FNYEAQ. This CDR3 is 14 amino acids long. In DNA form, the CDR3 reads TGTGCCAGCAGCCCAGGACAGGGGGCTATTGAGCAGTTCTTC. Protein product: CASSPGQGAIEQFF.

The chain has TRBV12-3 or TRBV12-4 and TRBJ2-7; 7 bases match TRBD1. The CDR3 length is 13 residues. The junction had 3 bases not matched to a gene; V was cut back by 5 bases and J by 2 bases. The CDR3 loop is CASSRQGTYEQYF. The CDR3 coding sequence is TGTGCCAGCAGTCGACAGGGCACCTACGAGCAGTACTTC.

The chain combines TRBV3-1 (or the pseudogene TRBV3-2) with TRBJ2-7, with D perhaps TRBD2 (7 bases). The germline V and J ends were trimmed by 7 bases and 5 bases, with 15 bases remaining between them. The length of the CDR3 is 13 residues. The germline CDR1 and CDR2 sequences are LGHDT and YNNKEL (reference sequence). In DNA form, the CDR3 reads TGTGCCAGCAACCTCGGCGGGGGCGACGAGCAGTACTTC. It codes for CASNLGGGDEQYF.

This rearrangement joins TRBV5-1 to TRBJ2-2; 11 nucleotides align to TRBD2. Germline lookup yields CDR1 SGHRS and CDR2 YFSETQ. This CDR3 is 17 amino acids long. Losses at the gene ends were 4 bases for V and 3 bases for J; bases not matched to a gene: 8. CDR3 protein: CASSILTSGRDTGELFF. In nucleotides, the CDR3 is TGCGCCAGCAGCATCCTTACTAGCGGGAGAGACACCGGGGAGCTGTTTTTT.

The chain recombines TRBV5-1 with TRBJ2-7; D may be TRBD1 (6 bases). The CDR3 has 15 residues. V lost 4 bases and J lost 4, with 18 bases in between. CDR1 is SGHRS and CDR2 is YFSETQ in the germline V gene. CDR3 coding DNA: TGCGCCAGCAGCGCTACAGGGAGTGCTGGTTACGAGCAGTACTTC. It encodes CASSATGSAGYEQYF. Variable domain in full (rest from reference TRBV5-1 and TRBJ2-7): KAGVTQTPRYLIKTRGQQVTLSCSPISGHRSVSWYQQTPGQGLQFLFEYFSETQRNKGNFPGRFSGRQFSNSRSEMNVSTLELGDSALYLCASSATGSAGYEQYFGPGTRLTVT.

The chain carries TRBV19 and TRBJ1-2; D call uncertain. V dropped 5 bases and J dropped 4 bases, with 20 bases sitting between them. The CDR3 extends over 16 amino acids. Germline-derived CDR1 and CDR2 are LNHDA and SQIVND (reference sequence). Here the CDR3 reads CASSPHALDRVYGYTF. The CDR3 bases are TGTGCCAGTAGTCCCCACGCCCTCGATAGAGTCTATGGCTACACCTTC.

This clone was counted a single time. The chain recombines TRBV4-2 with TRBJ2-7, with a weak D call TRBD1 (5 bases). Per the germline V gene, CDR1 is LGHNA and CDR2 is YNFKEQ. Trimming pared 7 bases from V and 0 bases from J, leaving 16 bases between. CDR3 length: 15 residues. CDR3 in DNA: TGTGCCAGCAACCTCCAGCAGGGCCTCTCCTACGAGCAGTACTTC. Its protein is CASNLQQGLSYEQYF.

The chain is built from TRBV25-1 and TRBJ1-2, with no clear D. Germline V gene sequence: CDR1 MGHDK, CDR2 SYGVNS. The CDR3 runs 14 residues. Between the trimmed V and J ends, which lost 1 base and 4 bases, there was a span of 10 bases. The CDR3 sequence: CASSESRHGYGYTF. CDR3 nucleotide sequence: TGTGCCAGCAGTGAATCCCGACATGGCTATGGCTACACCTTC.

The CDR3 sequence: CASSLGQANNSPLHF. CDR3 nucleotides: TGTGCCAGCAGCTTGGGACAGGCGAATAATTCACCCCTCCACTTT. The V gene is TRBV7-2, the J gene TRBJ1-6; TRBD1 matches at 8 bases. The V gene end was trimmed by 3 bases and the J gene end by 5 bases; junction bases not matched to a gene: 3. Germline CDR1 reads SGHTA; CDR2 reads FQGNSA. The CDR3 length is 15 residues.

The V call is TRBV5-5, the J call TRBJ2-1, with 9 nucleotides matching TRBD2. The germline V gene has CDR1 SGHKS and CDR2 YYEKEE (reference sequence). This CDR3 contains 19 residues. With V trimmed by 5 bases and J by 10 bases, 25 bases remained unmatched. The CDR3 DNA sequence: TGTGCCAGCAGTCCCCGGACGTCCGCGGTAGAGCGGGAGGTTCGGGAGCAGTTCTTC. Its translation: CASSPRTSAVEREVREQFF.